The subject of this entry is one T cell receptor beta chain. V lost 6 bases to trimming and J lost 7 bases, with 12 bases between them. This CDR3 comprises 12 residues. The V gene's germline CDR1 is SNHLY and CDR2 FYNNEI. The record originates from a study of blood T cell repertoires in COVID-19. Study context: Italy, Spain and the United States were the sources of the convalescent and acute COVID-19 samples. Nucleic acid was either cDNA or gDNA, and it came from T cells, B-cell-depleted T cells, or PBMCs.

The repertoire was sequenced with immunoSEQ multiplex PCR; TCRdb's copy has only in-frame clones and lacks some. Here the sample spans about 270,000 clones, 75% to 90% being singletons. Clinical history as reported by participants underpinned cohort assignment. The study counted Cohort 3 donors as recovered given two negative PCRs, clearance, or symptom resolution. The source material was PBMCs or T cells enriched from blood (not recorded which). V usage is TRBV2 and J usage is TRBJ1-1; D uncertain. The receptor comes from a woman aged 18-30 years who had recovered from COVID-19. CDR3 sequence: CASRVIRSEAFF. As DNA, the CDR3 is TGTGCCAGCAGAGTGATCCGGAGTGAAGCTTTCTTT.